A single sample is the source of the 30 T cell receptor beta chains below, sequenced in a study of OX40 agonist ivuxolimab in advanced cancers. Sequencing was performed with immunoSEQ multiplex PCR; in TCRdb, only in-frame clones are kept and a portion is missing. The sample lists about 140,000 clones; about nine tenths were seen once. The source material was CD4+ or CD8+ T cells sorted from blood, sampled in a trial of the OX40 agonist ivuxolimab. These receptors were obtained from an adult with an advanced solid tumor such as melanoma, head and neck, liver or kidney cancer.

The rearrangement uses TRBV5-8 and TRBJ1-3; D unclear. Per germline, CDR1 SGHTS and CDR2 YDEGEE. The CDR3 has 14 residues. V was clipped by 2 bases and J by 0 bases, with 6 bases between them. The CDR3 loop reads CASSFGDSGNTIYF. CDR3 sequence (DNA): TGTGCCAGCAGCTTTGGGGACTCTGGAAACACCATATATTTT.

V gene TRBV29-1 combines with J gene TRBJ2-7, with 11 bases lining up with TRBD1. Losses at the gene ends were 2 bases for V and 3 bases for J; bases not matched to a gene: 9. The CDR3 spans 16 residues. Germline-derived CDR1 and CDR2 are SQVTM and ANQGSEA. This chain's CDR3 is CSVESLGQGVCYEQYF. For the CDR3, the DNA is TGCAGCGTTGAATCCTTGGGACAGGGGGTCTGCTACGAGCAGTACTTC.

The genes are TRBV7-9 and TRBJ1-1; TRBD1 is a possible D gene (6 bases). Trimming took off 1 base at V and 8 bases at J, with 8 bases between the two ends. Germline V lookup: CDR1 SEHNR, CDR2 FQNEAQ (reference sequence). This CDR3 is 12 amino acids long. Here the CDR3 DNA reads TGTGCCAGCAGCTTAGTAGGACAGGAAGCTTTCTTT. Translation: CASSLVGQEAFF.

As regards this clone: An end of the junction differs from the germline gene, which may be a read error. The chain carries TRBV7-3 and TRBJ2-3, with D possibly being TRBD1 or TRBD2 (6 bases each). This CDR3 comprises 16 residues. Looked up from germline, CDR1 is SGHTA and CDR2 is FQGTGA. CDR3 nucleotides: TGTGCCAGCACCTTAGGGGGGAGTATTTACACAGATACGCAGTATTTT. Amino acid sequence: CASTLGGSIYTDTQYF.

The V gene is TRBV18, the J gene TRBJ2-7; D gene uncertain. CDR1 KGHSH and CDR2 LQKENI come from the germline V gene. V lost 2 bases, J lost 7 bases, and 12 bases lay in between. There are 13 residues in the CDR3. In DNA, the CDR3 is TGTGCCAGCTCACCAGGTTCCTCGGGTGAGCAGTACTTC. Its translation is CASSPGSSGEQYF.

The chain links TRBV5-5 to TRBJ2-7; 9 bases match TRBD2. The CDR3 has 14 residues. The trim removed 5 bases at V and 2 bases at J, leaving 5 bases unmatched. Germline V lookup: CDR1 SGHKS, CDR2 YYEKEE (reference sequence). The CDR3 is CASRETSGTYEQYF. The CDR3 DNA is TGTGCCAGCAGGGAGACTAGCGGAACCTACGAGCAGTACTTC. The whole variable domain, remainder taken from reference TRBV5-5 and TRBJ2-7, is DAGVTQSPTHLIKTRGQQVTLRCSPISGHKSVSWYQQVLGQGPQFIFQYYEKEERGRGNFPDRFSARQFPNYSSELNVNALLLGDSALYLCASRETSGTYEQYFGPGTRLTVT.

This clone came up a few times. The V call is TRBV13, the J call TRBJ2-5; 9 bases are shared with TRBD2. Germline CDR1 reads PRHDT; CDR2 reads FYEKMQ (reference sequence). Trimming cost V 5 bases and J 3 bases; bases outside gene matches: 10. There are 16 residues in the CDR3. CDR3 DNA sequence: TGTGCCAGCAGCCTTACGCAGACTAGCGGAAAAGAGACCCAGTACTTC. This translates into CASSLTQTSGKETQYF.

The chain carries TRBV27 and TRBJ1-5; D is unclear. This CDR3 spans 13 amino acids. V lost 8 bases and J lost 3, with 11 bases in between. Germline V gives CDR1 MNHEY, CDR2 SMNVEV (reference sequence). CDR3 residues: CASSQGNNQPQHF. The CDR3 region has the DNA TGTGCCAGCTCCCAAGGGAACAATCAGCCCCAGCATTTT.

This sequence joins TRBV19 and TRBJ1-5; D perhaps matches TRBD1 (5 bases). CDR3 size: 13 residues. Trimming shortened V by 5 bases and J by 4 bases, and 9 bases separated the two germline ends. Germline V gives CDR1 LNHDA, CDR2 SQIVND (reference sequence). The CDR3: CASSGAGNQPQHF. DNA of the CDR3: TGTGCCAGTAGTGGGGCTGGGAATCAGCCCCAGCATTTT.

The chain combines TRBV5-8 with TRBJ2-1; tentatively, D is TRBD2 (7 bases). Germline V lookup: CDR1 SGHTS, CDR2 YDEGEE. The ends were cut back, 2 bases at V and 8 bases at J, with 11 bases in the middle. The CDR3 is made up of 13 amino acids. The CDR3 spells CASSLTGRDEQFF. The DNA of the CDR3 is TGTGCCAGCAGCTTAACAGGGAGGGATGAGCAGTTCTTC.

This clone was counted once. V is TRBV27 and J is TRBJ1-5; D is possibly TRBD1 (6 bases). Trimming stripped 0 bases from V and 3 bases from J, with 12 bases between. Per germline, CDR1 MNHEY and CDR2 SMNVEV (reference sequence). CDR3 length equals 16 residues. The CDR3 here is CASSLSIAGVNQPQHF. CDR3 sequence (DNA): TGTGCCAGCAGTTTATCGATAGCAGGGGTCAATCAGCCCCAGCATTTT.

The V and J genes are TRBV15 and TRBJ2-5; D is possibly TRBD1 (6 bases). The J call is in doubt because the DNA end fits TRBJ2-7 better. The CDR3 is 15 residues long. Germline CDR1 reads LNHNV; CDR2 reads YYDKDF (reference sequence). CDR3 loop: CATSREQGSTYEQYF. The CDR3 DNA reads as TGTGCCACCAGCAGAGAACAGGGATCAACCTACGAGCAGTACTTC.

The chain uses TRBV6-5 and TRBJ2-1, with a possible D match to TRBD2 (7 bases). Germline V lookup: CDR1 MNHEY, CDR2 SVGAGI. V was pared by 2 bases and J by 5 bases, with 13 bases between. The CDR3 is made up of 15 amino acids. CDR3 amino acids: CASSYGGANNNEQFF. DNA for the CDR3: TGTGCCAGCAGTTACGGGGGGGCAAACAACAATGAGCAGTTCTTC.

CDR3 region: CASSALGSRGETQYF. The CDR3 coding sequence is TGTGCCAGCAGCGCTTTAGGGTCCCGTGGGGAGACCCAGTACTTC. The V gene is TRBV9, the J gene TRBJ2-5; D unresolved. Germline CDR1 reads SGDLS; CDR2 reads YYNGEE. CDR3 length equals 15 residues. V lost 3 bases to trimming and J lost 5 bases, with 17 bases between them.

This clone came up once. The J gene is TRBJ2-5, the V gene TRBV28; possible D gene TRBD1, 5 bases. CDR3 length: 15 residues. Germline loops: CDR1 MDHEN, CDR2 SYDVKM. V gave up 2 bases and J gave up 5 bases, with 15 bases separating them. The CDR3 sequence is CASSLAPQGRETQYF. The CDR3 coding sequence is TGTGCCAGCAGTTTAGCTCCGCAGGGCCGGGAGACCCAGTACTTC.

The rearrangement links TRBV28 to TRBJ2-7; no reliable D call. Trimming removed 4 bases from V and 0 bases from J, with 19 bases in between. Germline V gives CDR1 MDHEN, CDR2 SYDVKM. The CDR3 extends over 17 amino acids. CDR3 sequence: CASSSPLLARSSYEQYF. The DNA of the CDR3 is TGTGCCAGCAGTTCCCCCCTACTTGCGAGGAGCTCCTACGAGCAGTACTTC.

The chain recombines TRBV5-1 with TRBJ2-7; no clear D gene. Germline CDR1 SGHRS, CDR2 YFSETQ. The CDR3 covers 15 residues. Trimming pared 4 bases from V and 6 bases from J, leaving 20 bases between. The CDR3 DNA reads as TGCGCCAGCAGCGGTAACATGGGCACTTTGGGCGAGCAGTACTTC. The encoded protein is CASSGNMGTLGEQYF.

This chain links TRBV28 with TRBJ1-2, with D perhaps TRBD1 (6 bases). V lost 1 base and J 6 bases, leaving 9 bases between the germline ends. From germline, CDR1 is MDHEN and CDR2 SYDVKM. The CDR3 loop spans 13 amino acids. The CDR3 loop reads CASSLLQGNGYTF. As DNA, the CDR3 is TGTGCCAGCAGTTTATTGCAGGGGAATGGCTACACCTTC.

Worth noting for this clone: Germline and junction disagree at one end, which may indicate a read error. The gene calls are TRBV5-1 and TRBJ1-2, with 7 bases fitting TRBD1. This CDR3 comprises 14 residues. The V gene's germline CDR1 is SGHRS and CDR2 YFSETQ. The CDR3 loop is CASSLDRVNYGHTF. In DNA, the CDR3 is TGCGCCAGCAGCTTAGACAGGGTGAACTATGGCCACACCTTC.

This chain joins TRBV25-1 and TRBJ1-3; D gene uncertain. The V end lost 4 bases, the J end lost 4 bases, and 14 bases lay between the germline ends. The CDR3 totals 15 residues. Germline V gene sequence: CDR1 MGHDK, CDR2 SYGVNS. The DNA for the CDR3 is TGTGCCAGCAGTGCAGACGACGGTTCAGGAAACACCATATATTTT. Its protein is CASSADDGSGNTIYF.

The chain joins TRBV28 to TRBJ1-1; D is uncertain. The ends were cut back, 2 bases at V and 1 base at J, with 8 bases in the middle. The CDR3 spans 14 residues. Germline V gene sequence: CDR1 MDHEN, CDR2 SYDVKM. DNA of the CDR3: TGTGCCAGCAGTTTAAGTTGGGAGAACACTGAAGCTTTCTTT. Translation gives CASSLSWENTEAFF.

V gene TRBV12-5 combines with J gene TRBJ2-7; 7 nucleotides line up with TRBD1. V lost 1 base and J lost 6; bases outside the gene matches: 3. CDR3 length: 13 residues. CDR1 is LGHNT and CDR2 is FRNRAP in the germline V gene. CDR3 DNA sequence: TGTGCTAGTGGTTTGGCCCCAGGGGGCGAGCAGTACTTC. It codes for CASGLAPGGEQYF.

The gene calls are TRBV19 and TRBJ2-1, with 10 positions matching TRBD2. The V gene's germline CDR1 is LNHDA and CDR2 SQIVND (reference sequence). Unmatched junction bases numbered 7, after V lost 5 bases and J lost 6 bases. The CDR3 covers 15 residues. Here the CDR3 DNA reads TGTGCCAGTAGTGAGAGGACTAGCGGACGCAATGAGCAGTTCTTC. Amino acids: CASSERTSGRNEQFF. Based on the CDR3 plus reference TRBV19 and TRBJ2-1, the full variable domain is DGGITQSPKYLFRKEGQNVTLSCEQNLNHDAMYWYRQDPGQGLRLIYYSQIVNDFQKGDIAEGYSVSREKKESFPLTVTSAQKNPTAFYLCASSERTSGRNEQFFGPGTRLTVL.

J is TRBJ2-7 and V is TRBV29-1; D possibly corresponds to TRBD1 (5 bases). Trimming stripped 6 bases from V and 1 base from J, with 16 bases between. The CDR3 is 14 residues long. The germline V gene encodes CDR1 SQVTM and CDR2 ANQGSEA. This CDR3 is CSVIGFDRSYEQYF. CDR3 sequence (DNA): TGCAGCGTGATTGGCTTCGACAGATCCTACGAGCAGTACTTC.

The chain joins TRBV28 to TRBJ2-2, with 8 bases lining up with TRBD1. This CDR3 has 16 residues. After removal of 6 bases from V and 8 bases from J, the junction contained 14 bases not matched to a gene. From germline, CDR1 is MDHEN and CDR2 SYDVKM. The CDR3 coding sequence is TGTGCCAGCAGCCCGGGCGGTCAGGGGGCATTAGGGGAGCTGTTTTTT. The encoded protein is CASSPGGQGALGELFF.

The chain combines TRBV18 with TRBJ1-2; D remains ambiguous. The germline V gene has CDR1 KGHSH and CDR2 LQKENI. The CDR3 runs 13 residues. The V end lost 0 bases, the J end lost 10 bases, and 12 bases lay between the germline ends. Written as DNA, the CDR3 is TGTGCCAGCTCACCACCCAAGGGAGTAGACTACACCTTC. Translated, it gives CASSPPKGVDYTF.

The rearrangement links TRBV2 to TRBJ2-5; 9 bases match TRBD1. There are 13 residues in the CDR3. The V segment lost 8 bases and the J segment 3 bases; nucleotides outside the gene matches: 4. CDR1 SNHLY and CDR2 FYNNEI come from the germline V gene. Here the CDR3 DNA reads TGTGCCAGCCATGGACAGGGGAAAGAGACCCAGTACTTC. This encodes CASHGQGKETQYF. Complete variable domain (other parts from reference TRBV2 and TRBJ2-5): EPEVTQTPSHQVTQMGQEVILRCVPISNHLYFYWYRQILGQKVEFLVSFYNNEISEKSEIFDDQFSVERPDGSNFTLKIRSTKLEDSAMYFCASHGQGKETQYFGPGTRLLVL.

Only a few counts were recorded for this clone. This chain links TRBV2 with TRBJ2-1, with TRBD2 matching 11 bases. The germline CDR1 and CDR2 sequences are SNHLY and FYNNEI. This CDR3 is 14 amino acids long. J gave up 7 bases and V 7 bases, and 6 bases lay outside the gene matches. The CDR3 DNA sequence: TGTGCCAGCACAGGTCTAGCGGGAGGAAATGAGCAGTTCTTC. This sequence encodes CASTGLAGGNEQFF.

The V and J genes are TRBV28 and TRBJ1-5, with D perhaps matching TRBD1 (6 bases). V was clipped by 0 bases and J by 3 bases, with 9 bases between them. CDR3 length: 15 amino acids. The V gene's germline CDR1 is MDHEN and CDR2 SYDVKM. Written as DNA, the CDR3 is TGTGCCAGCAGTTTATGGACAGGACCCAATCAGCCCCAGCATTTT. Its protein product is CASSLWTGPNQPQHF.

This clone occurred once. This chain links TRBV11-2 with TRBJ2-7; D call uncertain. The germline V and J ends were trimmed by 0 bases and 6 bases, with 12 bases remaining between them. CDR1 and CDR2 (germline): SGHAT, FQNNGV. This CDR3 has 14 amino acids. The CDR3 spells CASSLDRASSEQYF. The DNA for the CDR3 is TGTGCCAGCAGCTTAGATAGGGCGAGCTCCGAGCAGTACTTC.